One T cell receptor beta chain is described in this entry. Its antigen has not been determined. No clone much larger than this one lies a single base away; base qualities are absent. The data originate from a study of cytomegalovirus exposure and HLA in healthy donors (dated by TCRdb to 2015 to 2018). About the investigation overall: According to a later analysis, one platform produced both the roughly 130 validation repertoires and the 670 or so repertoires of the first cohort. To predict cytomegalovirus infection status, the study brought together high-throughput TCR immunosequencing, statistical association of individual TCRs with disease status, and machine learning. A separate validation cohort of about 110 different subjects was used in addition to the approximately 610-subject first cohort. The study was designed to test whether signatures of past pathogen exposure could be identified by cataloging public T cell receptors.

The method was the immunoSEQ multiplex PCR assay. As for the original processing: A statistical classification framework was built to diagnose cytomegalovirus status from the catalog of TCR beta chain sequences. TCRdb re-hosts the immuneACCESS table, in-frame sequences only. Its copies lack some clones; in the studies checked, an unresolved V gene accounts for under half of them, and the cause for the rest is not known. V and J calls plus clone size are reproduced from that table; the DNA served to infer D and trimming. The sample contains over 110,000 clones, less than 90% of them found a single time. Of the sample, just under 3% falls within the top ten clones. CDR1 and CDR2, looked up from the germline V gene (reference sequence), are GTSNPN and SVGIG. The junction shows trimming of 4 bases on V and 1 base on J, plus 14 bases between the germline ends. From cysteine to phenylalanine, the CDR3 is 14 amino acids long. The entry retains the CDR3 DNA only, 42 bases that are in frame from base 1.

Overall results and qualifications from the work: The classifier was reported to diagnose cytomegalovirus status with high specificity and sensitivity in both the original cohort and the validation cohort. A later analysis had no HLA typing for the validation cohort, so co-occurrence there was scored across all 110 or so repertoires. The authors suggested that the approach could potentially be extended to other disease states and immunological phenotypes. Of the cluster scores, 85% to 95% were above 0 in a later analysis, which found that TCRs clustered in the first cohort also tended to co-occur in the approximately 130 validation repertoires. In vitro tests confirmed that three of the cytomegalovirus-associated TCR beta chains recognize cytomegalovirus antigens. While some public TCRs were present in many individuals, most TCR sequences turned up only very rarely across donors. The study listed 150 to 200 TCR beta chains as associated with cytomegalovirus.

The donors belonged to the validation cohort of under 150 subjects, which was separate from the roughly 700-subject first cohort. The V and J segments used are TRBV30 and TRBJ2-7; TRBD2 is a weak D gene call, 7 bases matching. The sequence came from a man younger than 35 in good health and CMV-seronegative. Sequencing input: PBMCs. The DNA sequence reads TGTGCCTGGACCGGGGGGCGCATTTCCTACGAGCAGTACTTC. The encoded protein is CAWTGGRISYEQYF. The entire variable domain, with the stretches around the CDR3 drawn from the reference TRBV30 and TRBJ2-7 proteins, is SQTIHQWPATLVQPVGSPLSLECTVEGTSNPNLYWYRQAAGRGLQLLFYSVGIGQISSEVPQNLSASRPQDRQFILSSKKLLLSDSGFYLCAWTGGRISYEQYFGPGTRLTVT.